The 19 T cell receptor beta chains given below trace back to one sample, sequenced in a study of blood T cell repertoires in COVID-19. Here immunoSEQ multiplex PCR was the method, and the copy in TCRdb shows in-frame clones only, minus some. The table records about 240,000 clones, about 86% of them present only once. The sequenced material came from peripheral blood. The receptors stem from a woman aged 25 to 39 who had recovered from COVID-19.

The chain combines TRBV14 with TRBJ1-4, with TRBD1 identical over 7 bases. The J segment lost 4 bases and the V segment lost 1 base, leaving 6 bases of the junction unmatched. The germline CDR1 and CDR2 sequences are SGHDN and FVKESK. This CDR3 has 16 amino acids. In DNA, the CDR3 is TGTGCCAGCAGCCAAGTTTCGGCAGGGGGTAATGAAAAACTGTTTTTT. Translating it yields CASSQVSAGGNEKLFF. Together with reference TRBV14 and TRBJ1-4, the CDR3 gives the full variable domain: EAGVTQFPSHSVIEKGQTVTLRCDPISGHDNLYWYRRVMGKEIKFLLHFVKESKQDESGMPNNRFLAERTGGTYSTLKVQPAELEDSGVYFCASSQVSAGGNEKLFFGSGTQLSVL.

This clone appeared once. CDR3 coding DNA: TGTGCCAGCAGCTTATCAAGGCGGGAGGAGCTGTTTTTT. It is translated as CASSLSRREELFF. The chain uses TRBV13 and TRBJ2-2; D might be TRBD2 (6 bases). The CDR3 consists of 13 residues. Germline values: CDR1 PRHDT, CDR2 FYEKMQ (reference sequence). Trimming removed 2 bases at V and 10 bases at J, with 11 bases between.

V and J are TRBV18 and TRBJ1-2; maybe TRBD1 (5 bases). Germline V gene sequence: CDR1 KGHSH, CDR2 LQKENI. Trimming shortened V by 2 bases and J by 4 bases, and 14 bases separated the two germline ends. CDR3 length: 15 residues. Written as DNA, the CDR3 is TGTGCCAGCTCACCAGGCGGGGGGAGAAGCTATGGCTACACCTTC. Amino acids: CASSPGGGRSYGYTF.

CDR3 in amino acids: CASSLRTSGVVGEQYF. Written as DNA, the CDR3 is TGTGCCAGCAGCTTGAGGACTAGCGGGGTAGTAGGGGAGCAGTACTTC. The chain links TRBV5-6 to TRBJ2-7; 12 nucleotides match TRBD2. Germline V CDR1 and CDR2: SGHDT, YYEEEE. Trimming cost V 1 base and J 7 bases; bases outside gene matches: 9. The CDR3 is 16 residues long.

This clone has a single count. The chain is built from TRBV7-2 and TRBJ2-3, with 10 nucleotides matching TRBD2. Per germline, CDR1 SGHTA and CDR2 FQGNSA. The CDR3 is made up of 19 amino acids. V was pared by 1 base and J by 0 bases, with 10 bases of the junction left unmatched. This CDR3 is CASSLVSSGGDWSTDTQYF. The CDR3 region has the DNA TGTGCCAGCAGCTTAGTTTCCAGCGGGGGGGACTGGAGCACAGATACGCAGTATTTT.

The gene calls are TRBV9 and TRBJ1-2; 9 bases fit TRBD1. Per germline, CDR1 SGDLS and CDR2 YYNGEE. This CDR3 contains 15 residues. Trimming took 3 bases from V and 4 from J; bases not matched to a gene: 7. The CDR3 coding sequence is TGTGCCAGCAGCGAATCCGTGGGACAGGGCTATGGCTACACCTTC. It translates to CASSESVGQGYGYTF.

The J gene is TRBJ2-7, the V gene TRBV11-2; 8 bases match TRBD1. The CDR3 length is 14 residues. Germline lookup yields CDR1 SGHAT and CDR2 FQNNGV. After removal of 2 bases from V and 2 bases from J, the junction contained 2 bases not matched to a gene. The CDR3 here is CASSLLQGAYEQYF. The CDR3, as DNA: TGTGCCAGCAGCTTATTACAGGGGGCCTACGAGCAGTACTTC. The full variable domain, completed using reference TRBV11-2 and TRBJ2-7, is EAGVAQSPRYKIIEKRQSVAFWCNPISGHATLYWYQQILGQGPKLLIQFQNNGVVDDSQLPKDRFSAERLKGVDSTLKIQPAKLEDSAVYLCASSLLQGAYEQYFGPGTRLTVT.

This clone was detected once. The rearrangement joins TRBV3-1 (or the pseudogene TRBV3-2) to TRBJ2-1; TRBD2 agrees at 13 bases. The CDR3 totals 15 residues. V lost 4 bases and J lost 7; bases outside the gene matches: 4. CDR1 and CDR2 from the germline V gene are LGHDT and YNNKEL (reference sequence). As DNA, the CDR3 is TGTGCCAGCAGCCGAGGGACTAGCGGGGCTAATGAGCAGTTCTTC. This encodes CASSRGTSGANEQFF.

This sequence joins TRBV2 and TRBJ2-3, with unresolved D. The CDR3 covers 16 residues. Trimming stripped 0 bases from V and 2 bases from J, with 12 bases between. CDR1 and CDR2 from the germline V gene are SNHLY and FYNNEI. DNA for the CDR3: TGTGCCAGCAGTGAAGCTGCGGCCCTTAACACAGATACGCAGTATTTT. It is translated as CASSEAAALNTDTQYF.

V usage is TRBV18 and J usage is TRBJ2-1; 10 positions agree with TRBD1. Germline assignment: CDR1 KGHSH and CDR2 LQKENI. There are 16 residues in the CDR3. Trimming took 0 bases from V and 6 from J; bases not matched to a gene: 5. CDR3 in DNA: TGTGCCAGCTCACCACCTCCGGGACAGGGGCGCAATGAGCAGTTCTTC. It encodes CASSPPPGQGRNEQFF.

The chain employs TRBV4-2 and TRBJ2-7; the match to TRBD2 covers 10 bases. J was trimmed by 7 bases and V by 0 bases; bases with no gene match: 12. Per the germline V gene, CDR1 is LGHNA and CDR2 is YNFKEQ. The length of the CDR3 is 17 residues. The CDR3 coding sequence is TGTGCCAGCAGCCAAGAGGTTGGACTAGCGGCCTGGGGAGAGCAGTACTTC. Its translation: CASSQEVGLAAWGEQYF.

The chain has TRBV6-5 and TRBJ2-2; D is possibly TRBD1 (6 bases). Germline V lookup: CDR1 MNHEY, CDR2 SVGAGI. CDR3 length equals 14 residues. V lost 8 bases, J lost 4 bases, and 14 bases lay in between. The CDR3 region is CASLPGAFTGELFF. In nucleotides, the CDR3 is TGTGCCAGCCTCCCAGGGGCCTTCACCGGGGAGCTGTTTTTT.

Written as DNA, the CDR3 is TGTGCCAGCAGTGAACACAGGGTAAACACTGAAGCTTTCTTT. Its translation: CASSEHRVNTEAFF. The chain joins TRBV6-1 to TRBJ1-1; D perhaps matches TRBD1 (6 bases). The CDR3 runs 14 residues. Germline CDR1 MNHNS, CDR2 SASEGT. V lost 2 bases to trimming and J lost 2 bases, with 9 bases between them.

V is TRBV20-1 and J is TRBJ1-2; 7 bases agree with TRBD1. Unmatched junction bases numbered 1, after V lost 6 bases and J lost 3 bases. The CDR3 has 11 amino acids. Germline loops: CDR1 DFQATT, CDR2 SNEGSKA (reference sequence). CDR3: CSARGDYGYTF. In DNA form, the CDR3 reads TGCAGTGCCAGGGGGGACTATGGCTACACCTTC.

The chain uses TRBV6-5 and TRBJ2-1; 13 bases fit TRBD2. The CDR3 runs 15 residues. Germline V gives CDR1 MNHEY, CDR2 SVGAGI. V gave up 2 bases and J gave up 9 bases; unmatched junction bases: 4. CDR3: CASSYGTSGVIEQFF. CDR3 nucleotides: TGTGCCAGCAGTTACGGGACTAGCGGGGTAATTGAGCAGTTCTTC.

The chain carries TRBV27 and TRBJ1-2; unclear D gene. The CDR3 is 13 residues long. Per the germline V gene, CDR1 is MNHEY and CDR2 is SMNVEV (reference sequence). V lost 5 bases, J lost 2 bases, and 9 bases lay in between. Here the CDR3 DNA reads TGTGCCAGCAGTGAGTCGGGGAACTATGGCTACACCTTC. Protein sequence: CASSESGNYGYTF.

This clone was detected only a few times. The V and J genes are TRBV7-9 and TRBJ2-1, with 9 nucleotides matching TRBD1. Germline CDR1 reads SEHNR; CDR2 reads FQNEAQ (reference sequence). The CDR3 length is 15 residues. V lost 1 base and J lost 7; bases outside the gene matches: 5. The CDR3 loop is CASSLDRGLENEQFF. The CDR3 DNA reads TGTGCCAGCAGCTTAGACAGGGGGCTTGAGAATGAGCAGTTCTTC.

J is TRBJ2-1 and V is TRBV4-2, with 15 nucleotides matching TRBD2. CDR3 length: 16 residues. Germline V gene sequence: CDR1 LGHNA, CDR2 YNFKEQ. Trimming took 4 bases from V and 7 from J; bases not matched to a gene: 5. CDR3 in DNA: TGTGCCAGCAGCCGAGCGGGACTAGCGGGGGGTAATGAGCAGTTCTTC. Translating it yields CASSRAGLAGGNEQFF.

The chain recombines TRBV5-1 with TRBJ2-3; 8 nucleotides align to TRBD1. CDR1 and CDR2 (germline): SGHRS, YFSETQ. V dropped 5 bases and J dropped 6; count of bases not matched to a gene: 20. The CDR3 is made up of 18 amino acids. This CDR3 is CASREEIGQGENQDTQYF. CDR3 nucleotides: TGCGCCAGCAGGGAGGAAATAGGACAGGGAGAGAATCAGGATACGCAGTATTTT.